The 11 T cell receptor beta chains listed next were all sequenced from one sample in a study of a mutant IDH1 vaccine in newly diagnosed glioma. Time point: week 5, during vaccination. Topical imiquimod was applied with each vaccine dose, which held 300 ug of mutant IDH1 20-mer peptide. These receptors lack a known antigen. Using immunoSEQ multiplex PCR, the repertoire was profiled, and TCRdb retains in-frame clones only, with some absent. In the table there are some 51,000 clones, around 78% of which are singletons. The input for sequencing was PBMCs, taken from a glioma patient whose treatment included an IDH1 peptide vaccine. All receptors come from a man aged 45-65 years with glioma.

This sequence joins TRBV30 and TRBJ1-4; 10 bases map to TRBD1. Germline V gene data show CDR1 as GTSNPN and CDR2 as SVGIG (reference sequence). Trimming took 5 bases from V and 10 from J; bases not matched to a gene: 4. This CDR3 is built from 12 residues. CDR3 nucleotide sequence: TGTGCCTGGGGGACAGGGGTGGCAAAACTGTTTTTT. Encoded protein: CAWGTGVAKLFF. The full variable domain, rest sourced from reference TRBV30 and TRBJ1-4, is SQTIHQWPATLVQPVGSPLSLECTVEGTSNPNLYWYRQAAGRGLQLLFYSVGIGQISSEVPQNLSASRPQDRQFILSSKKLLLSDSGFYLCAWGTGVAKLFFGSGTQLSVL.

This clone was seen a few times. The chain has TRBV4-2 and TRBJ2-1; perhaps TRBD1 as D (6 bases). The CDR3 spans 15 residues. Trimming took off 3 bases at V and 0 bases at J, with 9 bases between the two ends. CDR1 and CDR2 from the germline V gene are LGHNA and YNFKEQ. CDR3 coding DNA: TGTGCCAGCAGCCACGACAGGAGCTCCTACAATGAGCAGTTCTTC. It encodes CASSHDRSSYNEQFF.

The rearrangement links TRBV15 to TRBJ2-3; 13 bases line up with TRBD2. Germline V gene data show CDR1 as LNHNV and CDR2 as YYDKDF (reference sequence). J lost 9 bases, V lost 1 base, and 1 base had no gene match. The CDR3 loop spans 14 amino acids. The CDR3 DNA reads TGTGCCACCAGCAGAGGGGGACTAGCGGGGACGCAGTATTTT. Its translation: CATSRGGLAGTQYF. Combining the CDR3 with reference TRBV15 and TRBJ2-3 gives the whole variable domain DAMVIQNPRYQVTQFGKPVTLSCSQTLNHNVMYWYQQKSSQAPKLLFHYYDKDFNNEADTPDNFQSRRPNTSFCFLDIRSPGLGDTAMYLCATSRGGLAGTQYFGPGTRLTVL.

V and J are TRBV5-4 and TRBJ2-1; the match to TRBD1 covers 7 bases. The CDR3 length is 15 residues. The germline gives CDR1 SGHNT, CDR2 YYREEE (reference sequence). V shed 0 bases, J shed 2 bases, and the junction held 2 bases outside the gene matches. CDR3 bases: TGTGCCAGCAGCTTGGAGCAGGGGGCCTACAATGAGCAGTTCTTC. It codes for CASSLEQGAYNEQFF.

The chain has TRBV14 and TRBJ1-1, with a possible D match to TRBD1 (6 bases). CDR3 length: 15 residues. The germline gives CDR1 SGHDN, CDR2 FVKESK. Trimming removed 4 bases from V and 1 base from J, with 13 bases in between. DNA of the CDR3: TGTGCCAGCAGCCTCGGGGGGGCGGCGAACACTGAAGCTTTCTTT. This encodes CASSLGGAANTEAFF.

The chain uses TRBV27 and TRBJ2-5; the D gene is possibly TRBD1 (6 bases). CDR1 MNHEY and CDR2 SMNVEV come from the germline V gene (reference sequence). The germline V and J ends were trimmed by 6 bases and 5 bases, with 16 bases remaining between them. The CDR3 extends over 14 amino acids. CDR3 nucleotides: TGTGCCAGCAGACTGACAGGACCTAGGGAGACCCAGTACTTC. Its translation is CASRLTGPRETQYF.

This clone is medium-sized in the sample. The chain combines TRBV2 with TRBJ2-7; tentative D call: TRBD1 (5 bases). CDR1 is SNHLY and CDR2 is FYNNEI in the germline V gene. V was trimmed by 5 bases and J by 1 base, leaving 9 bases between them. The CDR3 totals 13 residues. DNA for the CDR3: TGTGCCAGCAGTCGGCAGGGATCCTACGAGCAGTACTTC. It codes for CASSRQGSYEQYF.

CDR3 DNA sequence: TGTGCCAGCAGCCGCCTGGGGGGCTCTGGGGCCAACGTCCTGACTTTC. Translated: CASSRLGGSGANVLTF. V gene TRBV14 combines with J gene TRBJ2-6; the D gene is possibly TRBD2 (6 bases). Germline loops: CDR1 SGHDN, CDR2 FVKESK. V gave up 4 bases and J gave up 0 bases, with 10 bases separating them. The CDR3 runs 16 residues.

CDR3 in amino acids: CASSRTGQGTTNEKLFF. Written as DNA, the CDR3 is TGCGCCAGCAGCCGGACCGGACAGGGGACAACTAATGAAAAACTGTTTTTT. This chain links TRBV5-1 with TRBJ1-4; 9 nucleotides match TRBD1. The CDR3 is 17 amino acids. Germline CDR1 and CDR2: SGHRS and YFSETQ. The V and J ends lost 4 bases and 0 bases, in that order; junction bases with no gene match: 7. The complete variable domain, with remaining parts taken from reference TRBV5-1 and TRBJ1-4, reads KAGVTQTPRYLIKTRGQQVTLSCSPISGHRSVSWYQQTPGQGLQFLFEYFSETQRNKGNFPGRFSGRQFSNSRSEMNVSTLELGDSALYLCASSRTGQGTTNEKLFFGSGTQLSVL.

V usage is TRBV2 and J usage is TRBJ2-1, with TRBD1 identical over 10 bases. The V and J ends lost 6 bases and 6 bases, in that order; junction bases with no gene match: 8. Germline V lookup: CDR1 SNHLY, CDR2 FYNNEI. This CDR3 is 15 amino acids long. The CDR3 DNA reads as TGTGCCAGCAGGGGGGACAGGGGAGAATCCAATGAGCAGTTCTTC. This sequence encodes CASRGDRGESNEQFF.

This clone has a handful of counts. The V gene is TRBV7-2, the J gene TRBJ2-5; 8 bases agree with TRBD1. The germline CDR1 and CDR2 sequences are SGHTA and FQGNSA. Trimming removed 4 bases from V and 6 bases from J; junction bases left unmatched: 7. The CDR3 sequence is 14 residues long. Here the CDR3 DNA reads TGTGCCAGCAGCTCCGGACAGGGAATGAAGACCCAGTACTTC. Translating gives CASSSGQGMKTQYF.